Listed below are T cell receptor beta chains from one sample, sequenced in a study of T cells after yellow fever vaccination. TCRdb reanalysed the 5' RACE reads using MiXCR and keeps one entry per CDR3 protein. The sample includes hundreds of thousands of distinct CDR3 sequences, approximately 13% seen only once; the top ten take about 15%. The sequencing here drew on PBMCs, taken on the day of the yellow fever booster vaccination. The source is a man younger than 40 who received the YFV17D yellow fever vaccine. Both conserved end residues are part of each CDR3. The D gene is left open where the match is weak. Size tells how often a clone was seen (once, few, many) or the class of an expanded clone, and some rows leave it out.

>TRBJ2-4|13|TRBD2|few|TRBV7-3
TGTGCCAGCAGCTCCGGGACTAGCGGGATTCAGTACTTC
CASSSGTSGIQYF
>TRBJ2-7|15|NA|NA|TRBV7-2
TGTGCCAGCAGCCCCGACAGCAGAGCTTCCTACGAGCAGTACTTC
CASSPDSRASYEQYF
>TRBJ2-2|13|NA|NA|TRBV11-3
TGTGCCAGCAGACCAGGGTTCACCGGGGAGCTGTTTTTT
CASRPGFTGELFF
>TRBJ2-4|19|NA|NA|TRBV24-1
TGTGCCACCAGTGATTTTCGGGGGGACGGACAGCTAGCCAAAAACATTCAGTACTTC
CATSDFRGDGQLAKNIQYF
>TRBJ2-2|13|NA|many|TRBV7-2
TGTGCCAGCAGTCGCATAGAGACCGGGGAGCTGTTTTTT
CASSRIETGELFF
>TRBJ1-5|14|TRBD1|few|TRBV29-1
TGCAGCGTTGGCTACGGGACAGGGTCACAGCCCCAGCATTTT
CSVGYGTGSQPQHF
>TRBJ2-7|18|TRBD2|few|TRBV14
TGTGCCAGCAGCCAAGGGCTAGCGGGTGACCTACTCAGCTACGAGCAGTACTTC
CASSQGLAGDLLSYEQYF
>TRBJ2-7|13|TRBD1|NA|TRBV29-1
TGCAGCGTGACAGGGTTGTTGACCTACGAGCAGTACTTC
CSVTGLLTYEQYF
>TRBJ1-1|17|NA|NA|TRBV5-6
TGTGCCAGCAGTTCCCTCGAGGGGCCTCAGCGGAACACTGAAGCTTTCTTT
CASSSLEGPQRNTEAFF
>TRBJ1-2|12|NA|NA|TRBV7-6
TGTGCCAGCGGGGACAAGAGCTATGGCTACACCTTC
CASGDKSYGYTF
>TRBJ2-7|17|NA|few|TRBV19
TGTGCCAGTAGCCGAATGGGGGGGCAGGGAGGAGACTACGAGCAGTACTTC
CASSRMGGQGGDYEQYF
>TRBJ2-7|14|NA|few|TRBV7-3
TGTGCCAGCAGCCTCGGGATGAGCGGTTACGAGCAGTACTTC
CASSLGMSGYEQYF
>TRBJ2-3|16|TRBD2|NA|TRBV7-8
TGTGCCAGCAGCGTGGGACTAGCGGGAACCACAGATACGCAGTATTTT
CASSVGLAGTTDTQYF
>TRBJ2-3|14|NA|few|TRBV6-5
TGTGCCAGCAGTACCCCGGGCCTATTGGATACGCAGTATTTT
CASSTPGLLDTQYF
>TRBJ1-2|12|TRBD1|few|TRBV29-1
TGCAGCGTCGGAGACAGGGGGAATGGCTACACCTTC
CSVGDRGNGYTF
>TRBJ2-1|15|TRBD2|NA|TRBV15
TGTGCCACCAGCAGAGGCGGAGCGGGAAATAATGAGCAGTTCTTC
CATSRGGAGNNEQFF
>TRBJ1-5|14|NA|few|TRBV12-3/TRBV12-4
TGTGCCAGCAGTTTAGCTTTCGGTAGTCAGCCCCAGCATTTT
CASSLAFGSQPQHF
>TRBJ2-1|19|TRBD1|few|TRBV11-1
TGTGCCAGCAGCTTAGTTAGGGGACAGCCTGAGACAATTTACAATGAGCAGTTCTTC
CASSLVRGQPETIYNEQFF
>TRBJ2-1|15|TRBD2|many|TRBV20-1
TGCAGTGCCGCAGGACTAGCCCGAGTCGACAATGAGCAGTTCTTC
CSAAGLARVDNEQFF
>TRBJ2-5|12|NA|NA|TRBV20-1
TGCAGTGCCCTTCAGGGGAGGGAGACCCAGTACTTC
CSALQGRETQYF
>TRBJ1-3|16|NA|few|TRBV7-2
TGTGCCAGCAGCCCAGTGGGGGGAAAGTTTGGAAACACCATATATTTT
CASSPVGGKFGNTIYF
>TRBJ2-7|15|TRBD2|few|TRBV5-1
TGCGCCAGCAGCTTGTCGGCGGGGGGGCTCTACGAGCAGTACTTC
CASSLSAGGLYEQYF
>TRBJ1-5|13|NA|many|TRBV20-1
TGCAGTGCTAGCCGGGGTCTCAATCAGCCCCAGCATTTT
CSASRGLNQPQHF
>TRBJ2-2|17|TRBD1|NA|TRBV5-1
TGCGCCAGCAGCGGCGGGACAGGGCTGCCGAACACCGGGGAGCTGTTTTTT
CASSGGTGLPNTGELFF
>TRBJ2-1|14|NA|few|TRBV6-5
TGTGCCAGCAGTTACTCTAGGGCCTACAATGAGCAGTTCTTC
CASSYSRAYNEQFF
>TRBJ2-3|15|TRBD2|NA|TRBV18
TGTGCCAGCGTAGCCGGGACTAGCGGAAGAGATACGCAGTATTTT
CASVAGTSGRDTQYF
>TRBJ2-3|15|TRBD2|NA|TRBV6-5
TGTGCCAGCAGTTACGGGGGGGGGAGCACAGATACGCAGTATTTT
CASSYGGGSTDTQYF
>TRBJ1-1|13|NA|few|TRBV20-1
TGCAGTGCTAGAGAGGGGCCGAACACTGAAGCTTTCTTT
CSAREGPNTEAFF
>TRBJ1-1|14|NA|NA|TRBV20-1
TGCAGTGCTAGAGGGGGGACTAGGAACACTGAAGCTTTCTTT
CSARGGTRNTEAFF